These 8 T cell receptor beta chains were sequenced from one sample in a study of blood T cells in healthy people across ages. Sample-barcoded 5' priming and a J-beta primer mix drove a second PCR of roughly 7 to 11 cycles. TCRdb re-called the 5' RACE reads through MiXCR, storing one row per CDR3 protein. The sample holds some 880,000 distinct CDR3 sequences, about 34% seen once. The sample was blood. The receptor set was obtained from a man aged 18 to 30 in good health.

This clonotype turned up a few times. This chain connects TRBV5-1 to TRBJ2-4; D perhaps matches TRBD2 (5 bases). Germline V gives CDR1 SGHRS, CDR2 YFSETQ. The CDR3 totals 16 residues. The V end lost 4 bases, the J end lost 0 bases, and 14 bases lay between the germline ends. CDR3 region: CASSPDLGVAKNIQYF. The CDR3 coding sequence is TGCGCCAGCAGCCCGGACCTGGGAGTAGCCAAAAACATTCAGTACTTC.

This clonotype was counted only a few times. The V and J genes are TRBV11-3 and TRBJ2-2, with no clear D. Germline CDR1 SGHNT, CDR2 YENEEA. This CDR3 comprises 15 residues. The V end was cut by 5 bases, the J end by 2 bases, with 12 bases between. CDR3: CASSVDTLNTGELFF. CDR3 coding DNA: TGTGCCAGCAGCGTTGACACTCTAAACACCGGGGAGCTGTTTTTT.

This clonotype was detected only a few times. A read error may account for a junction end that differs from germline. The chain joins TRBV12-3 or TRBV12-4 to TRBJ2-7; 9 nucleotides line up with TRBD2. The CDR3 is made up of 14 amino acids. CDR3 sequence (DNA): TGTACCAGCAGGGTTAGCGGGAGCTCCTACGAGCAGTACTTC. Amino acids: CTSRVSGSSYEQYF.

CDR3 loop: CSASGGPGNEQFF. The DNA for the CDR3 is TGCAGCGCGTCCGGGGGGCCGGGGAATGAGCAGTTCTTC. V gene TRBV29-1 combines with J gene TRBJ2-1; a weak D match, TRBD2 (7 bases). V gave up 7 bases and J gave up 7 bases, with 17 bases separating them. Germline V gene sequence: CDR1 SQVTM, CDR2 ANQGSEA. CDR3 size: 13 residues.

This chain links TRBV20-1 with TRBJ1-6; 7 nucleotides line up with TRBD1. J lost 8 bases, V lost 3 bases, and 4 bases had no gene match. CDR3 length equals 13 residues. Germline V lookup: CDR1 DFQATT, CDR2 SNEGSKA (reference sequence). The CDR3 nucleotides are TGCAGTGCTAGGGGGACAGCTGATTCACCCCTCCACTTT. Protein product: CSARGTADSPLHF.

The genes are TRBV24-1 and TRBJ2-5, with TRBD2 matching over 8 bases. J was trimmed by 11 bases and V by 3 bases; bases with no gene match: 13. This CDR3 spans 15 amino acids. The V gene's germline CDR1 is KGHDR and CDR2 SFDVKD. The CDR3 nucleotides read TGTGCCACCAGTGATCCCGTGGCGGGAGGCAATGAGCAGTACTTC. Its protein product is CATSDPVAGGNEQYF.

The table lists this clonotype with a few counts. V and J are TRBV4-2 and TRBJ2-2, with 14 bases lining up with TRBD2. The CDR3 is 17 residues long. V lost 3 bases to trimming and J lost 3 bases; unmatched junction nucleotides: 3. The V gene's germline CDR1 is LGHNA and CDR2 YNFKEQ. For the CDR3, the DNA is TGTGCCAGCAGCCAGGGGACTAGCGGGGGATACACCGGGGAGCTGTTTTTT. This gives the protein CASSQGTSGGYTGELFF.

The table lists this clonotype with many counts. The chain links TRBV4-3 to TRBJ2-1; a possible D gene is TRBD2 (6 bases). The length of the CDR3 is 18 residues. Germline V gene data show CDR1 as LGHNA and CDR2 as YSLEER. Trimming stripped 0 bases from V and 7 bases from J, with 22 bases between. CDR3: CASSQDPIGGRGRNEQFF. In nucleotides, the CDR3 is TGCGCCAGCAGCCAAGATCCAATCGGAGGGCGGGGTAGGAATGAGCAGTTCTTC.